This is a list of T cell receptor beta chains from one sample in a study of blood T cells in healthy people across ages. TCRdb re-derived calls from the 5' RACE reads in MiXCR, one entry per CDR3 protein. The sample carries about 1,500,000 distinct CDR3 sequences, roughly 45% recorded once. The source material was blood. These receptors originate from a woman under 30 in good health. Both conserved end residues are part of each CDR3. D genes are given only for firm matches. Some rows mark clone size as missing; the rest say once, few, many or name a class of expanded clone.

v_gene	d_gene	abundance	j_gene	CDR3aa	CDR3nt
TRBV20-1	TRBD2	few	TRBJ2-1	CSAYPGGSEQFF	TGCAGTGCGTACCCGGGGGGGAGTGAGCAGTTCTTC
TRBV7-6	.	.	TRBJ1-6	CASSFSDDNSPLHF	TGTGCCAGCAGCTTTTCAGACGATAATTCACCCCTCCACTTT
TRBV6-5	.	.	TRBJ1-5	CASSRLRGGGQPQHF	TGTGCCAGCAGTCGTCTCCGGGGAGGCGGTCAGCCCCAGCATTTT
TRBV7-9	TRBD2	few	TRBJ2-1	CASSSRLAGGPGVLFF	TGTGCCAGCAGCTCCCGACTAGCGGGAGGGCCCGGTGTTCTGTTCTTC
TRBV20-1	TRBD2	.	TRBJ2-1	CSARLAGNYNEQFF	TGCAGTGCTAGACTAGCGGGAAATTACAATGAGCAGTTCTTC
TRBV6-1	TRBD1	.	TRBJ1-5	CASDRMAQGGQPQHF	TGTGCCAGCGACAGAATGGCACAGGGGGGTCAGCCCCAGCATTTT
TRBV2	TRBD1	.	TRBJ1-2	CASSVQGVDYGYTF	TGTGCCAGCAGTGTCCAGGGGGTAGACTATGGCTACACCTTC
TRBV20-1	TRBD2	.	TRBJ2-3	CSALPVGLAGSTQYF	TGCAGTGCTCTCCCCGTGGGACTAGCGGGTAGTACGCAGTATTTT
TRBV7-7	.	.	TRBJ1-1	CASSPHTGQNTEAFF	TGTGCCAGCAGCCCTCATACCGGGCAGAACACTGAAGCTTTCTTT
TRBV6-5	TRBD1	once	TRBJ2-1	CASTRTGGRPHEQFF	TGTGCCAGCACCAGGACAGGGGGTAGGCCCCACGAGCAGTTCTTC
TRBV20-1	TRBD2	.	TRBJ2-7	CSARGPGGSYEQYF	TGCAGTGCTAGAGGGCCGGGGGGTAGCTACGAGCAGTACTTC
TRBV29-1	.	once	TRBJ2-4	CSVASTDMGIQYF	TGCAGCGTCGCCAGTACGGACATGGGCATTCAGTACTTC
TRBV6-5	TRBD2	.	TRBJ2-1	CASSYPSGRHNEQFF	TGTGCCAGCAGTTACCCTAGCGGGAGACACAATGAGCAGTTCTTC
TRBV13	.	.	TRBJ2-5	CASSLYLASLGETQYF	TGTGCCAGCAGCTTATATCTAGCTAGCCTAGGAGAGACCCAGTACTTC
TRBV28	TRBD2	.	TRBJ2-7	CASSPIAGRASYNEQYF	TGTGCCAGCAGTCCGATAGCGGGGAGGGCCTCCTACAATGAGCAGTACTTC
TRBV5-1	.	few	TRBJ2-3	CASSLSGVFGSDTQYF	TGCGCCAGCAGCTTATCAGGGGTCTTCGGTTCAGATACGCAGTATTTT
TRBV2	.	.	TRBJ2-1	CASPGTVSSYNEQFF	TGTGCCAGCCCCGGGACGGTCAGCTCCTACAATGAGCAGTTCTTC
TRBV5-1	.	.	TRBJ2-7	CASSDGARYEQYF	TGCGCCAGCAGTGATGGGGCGCGTTACGAGCAGTACTTC
TRBV10-2	TRBD2	.	TRBJ2-3	CASTLAGPTGTDTQYF	TGCGCCAGCACGTTAGCGGGCCCGACCGGCACAGATACGCAGTATTTT
TRBV4-1	.	.	TRBJ2-7	CASSHLGESAYEQYF	TGCGCCAGCAGCCACCTTGGGGAGTCAGCCTACGAGCAGTACTTC
TRBV29-1	TRBD2	.	TRBJ2-7	CSVDRGERAPYNEQYF	TGCAGCGTTGATCGGGGGGAAAGGGCTCCCTACAATGAGCAGTACTTC
TRBV20-1	TRBD1	few	TRBJ1-5	CSASDRDNQPQHF	TGCAGTGCTTCCGACAGGGACAATCAGCCCCAGCATTTT
TRBV10-3	.	.	TRBJ1-1	CATRPEGHDTEAFF	TGTGCCACCCGGCCGGAGGGACACGACACTGAAGCTTTCTTT
TRBV7-2	TRBD1	.	TRBJ1-4	CASSLGTGRAATNEKLFF	TGTGCCAGCAGCTTAGGGACAGGGAGGGCTGCAACTAATGAAAAACTGTTTTTT
TRBV5-1	.	few	TRBJ2-5	CASSLLDTETQYF	TGCGCCAGCAGCTTGCTAGATACGGAGACCCAGTACTTC
TRBV5-4	.	.	TRBJ1-2	CASSLWTDLNYGYTF	TGTGCCAGCAGCTTGTGGACGGACCTTAACTATGGCTACACCTTC
TRBV20-1	.	.	TRBJ2-1	CSARDMMQGTSNEQFF	TGCAGTGCTAGAGATATGATGCAGGGTACTAGTAATGAGCAGTTCTTC
TRBV6-4	TRBD2	.	TRBJ2-5	CASSAAGGQQETQYF	TGTGCCAGCAGTGCAGCGGGAGGGCAACAAGAGACCCAGTACTTC
TRBV6-1	TRBD2	.	TRBJ2-2	CASSEYGGTSGTNTGELFF	TGTGCCAGTAGTGAATATGGAGGGACTAGCGGGACGAACACCGGGGAGCTGTTTTTT
TRBV27	.	once	TRBJ2-7	CASSFRETPTYEQYF	TGTGCCAGCAGTTTCCGAGAGACACCGACCTACGAGCAGTACTTC
TRBV19	TRBD2	.	TRBJ2-1	CASSALTSGSNEQFF	TGTGCCAGTAGTGCCCTGACTAGCGGGAGCAATGAGCAGTTCTTC
TRBV2	.	few	TRBJ1-2	CASSEDGGSTYGYTF	TGTGCCAGCAGTGAAGATGGTGGCAGTACTTATGGCTACACCTTC
TRBV20-1	TRBD1	.	TRBJ2-7	CSATTTGQGGLVQYF	TGCAGTGCAACCACAACCGGACAGGGGGGACTTGTGCAGTACTTC
TRBV11-1	.	few	TRBJ1-1	CASSPKYDTEAFF	TGTGCCAGCAGCCCCAAGTATGACACTGAAGCTTTCTTT
TRBV7-9	TRBD2	.	TRBJ2-3	CASSLGGGRLPDTQYF	TGTGCCAGCAGCTTAGGGGGCGGGAGATTACCAGATACGCAGTATTTT
TRBV7-9	TRBD1	.	TRBJ1-4	CASSSDRGSTNEKLFF	TGTGCCAGCAGCTCCGACAGGGGGTCGACTAATGAAAAACTGTTTTTT
TRBV20-1	.	few	TRBJ2-3	CSARRQGSADTQYF	TGCAGTGCTAGAAGGCAGGGTTCAGCAGATACGCAGTATTTT
TRBV7-8	TRBD1	few	TRBJ2-5	CASSLGGQGAKETQYF	TGTGCCAGCAGCTTAGGCGGACAGGGGGCGAAGGAGACCCAGTACTTC
TRBV15	.	.	TRBJ1-2	CATSREGRGTSNYGYTF	TGTGCCACCAGCAGAGAGGGCAGGGGTACGTCTAACTATGGCTACACCTTC
TRBV6-5	.	.	TRBJ1-5	CASSRQNNQPQHF	TGTGCCAGCAGCCGACAGAACAATCAGCCCCAGCATTTT
TRBV5-1	TRBD1	.	TRBJ1-4	CASSLVPDRVPNEKLFF	TGCGCCAGCAGCTTGGTCCCGGACAGGGTACCTAATGAAAAACTGTTTTTT
TRBV7-2	.	.	TRBJ2-7	CASSLGSHISYEQYF	TGTGCCAGCAGCTTGGGATCCCACATATCCTACGAGCAGTACTTC
TRBV2	.	.	TRBJ2-3	CASIRGGVAEHVGSTDTQYF	TGTGCCAGCATCAGAGGAGGGGTGGCAGAGCATGTGGGGAGCACAGATACGCAGTATTTT
TRBV6-5	.	.	TRBJ2-5	CASSYSPRGAYNEQYF	TGTGCCAGCAGTTACTCCCCTAGGGGGGCATACAATGAGCAGTACTTC
TRBV5-5	TRBD1	.	TRBJ1-1	CASSVVTGTEAFF	TGTGCCAGCAGCGTGGTGACAGGGACTGAAGCTTTCTTT
TRBV7-2	.	few	TRBJ2-7	CASSLAPDSTKIEQYF	TGTGCCAGCAGCTTAGCGCCCGACAGCACGAAAATCGAGCAGTACTTC
TRBV6-2/TRBV6-3	TRBD1	.	TRBJ2-7	CASSGEGQLSYEQYF	TGTGCCAGCAGTGGCGAGGGACAGCTCTCCTACGAGCAGTACTTC
TRBV27	.	.	TRBJ1-2	CASSFNPGPYGYTF	TGTGCCAGCAGTTTCAACCCGGGCCCCTATGGCTACACCTTC
TRBV7-9	TRBD2	few	TRBJ2-5	CASSLVGGGGTQYF	TGTGCCAGCAGCTTAGTGGGCGGCGGGGGTACCCAGTACTTC
TRBV5-1	TRBD1	once	TRBJ2-3	CASSEGTGSGTDTQYF	TGCGCCAGCAGCGAGGGGACAGGGTCCGGCACAGATACGCAGTATTTT
TRBV27	.	.	TRBJ2-3	CASSGREYGTDTQYF	TGTGCCAGCAGTGGGCGAGAGTATGGCACAGATACGCAGTATTTT
TRBV20-1	.	.	TRBJ1-5	CSAPLSGGGNQPQHF	TGCAGTGCCCCTCTTTCCGGGGGAGGCAATCAGCCCCAGCATTTT
TRBV4-1	.	many	TRBJ2-7	CASSQGPTYEQYF	TGCGCCAGCAGCCAAGGCCCTACCTACGAGCAGTACTTC